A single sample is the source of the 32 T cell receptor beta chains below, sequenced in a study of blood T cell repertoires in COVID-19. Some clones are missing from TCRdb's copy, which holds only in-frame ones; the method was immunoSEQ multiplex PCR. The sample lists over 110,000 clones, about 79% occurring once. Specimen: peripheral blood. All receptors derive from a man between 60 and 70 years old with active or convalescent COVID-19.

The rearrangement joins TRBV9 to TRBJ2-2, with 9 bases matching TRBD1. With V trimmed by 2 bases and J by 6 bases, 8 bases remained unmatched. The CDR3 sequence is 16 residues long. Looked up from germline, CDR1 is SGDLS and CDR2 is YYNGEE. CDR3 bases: TGTGCCAGCAGCGTCGGAACAGGGGGCGCTTCCGGGGAGCTGTTTTTT. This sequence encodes CASSVGTGGASGELFF.

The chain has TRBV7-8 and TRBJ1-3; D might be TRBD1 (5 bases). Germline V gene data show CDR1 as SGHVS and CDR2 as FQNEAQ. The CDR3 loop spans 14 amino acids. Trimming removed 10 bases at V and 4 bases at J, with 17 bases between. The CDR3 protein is CATADQGTGNTIYF. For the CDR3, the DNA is TGTGCCACTGCAGACCAGGGTACCGGAAACACCATATATTTT.

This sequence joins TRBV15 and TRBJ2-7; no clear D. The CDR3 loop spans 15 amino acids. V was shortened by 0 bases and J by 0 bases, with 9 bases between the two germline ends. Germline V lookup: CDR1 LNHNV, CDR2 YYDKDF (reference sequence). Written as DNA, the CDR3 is TGTGCCACCAGCAGAGATTGGCAAAGCTCCTACGAGCAGTACGTC. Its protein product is CATSRDWQSSYEQYV.

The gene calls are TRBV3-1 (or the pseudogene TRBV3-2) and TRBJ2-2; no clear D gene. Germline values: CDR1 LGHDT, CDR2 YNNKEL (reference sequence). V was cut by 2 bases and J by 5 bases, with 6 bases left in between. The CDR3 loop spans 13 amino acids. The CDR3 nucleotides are TGTGCCAGCAGCCAACTCCGGACCGGGGAGCTGTTTTTT. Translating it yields CASSQLRTGELFF.

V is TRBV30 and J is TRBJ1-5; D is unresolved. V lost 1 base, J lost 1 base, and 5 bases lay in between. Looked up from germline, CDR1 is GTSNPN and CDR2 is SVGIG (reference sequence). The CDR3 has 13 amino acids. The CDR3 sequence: CAWSGGSNQPQHF. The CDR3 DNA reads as TGTGCCTGGAGTGGCGGCAGCAATCAGCCCCAGCATTTT.

The CDR3 reads CATSDRGEGADTQYF. The DNA of the CDR3 is TGTGCCACCAGTGATCGAGGGGAGGGAGCAGATACGCAGTATTTT. The chain carries TRBV24-1 and TRBJ2-3, with 7 positions matching TRBD2. The germline CDR1 and CDR2 sequences are KGHDR and SFDVKD. This CDR3 comprises 15 residues. V gave up 3 bases and J gave up 4 bases; unmatched junction bases: 6.

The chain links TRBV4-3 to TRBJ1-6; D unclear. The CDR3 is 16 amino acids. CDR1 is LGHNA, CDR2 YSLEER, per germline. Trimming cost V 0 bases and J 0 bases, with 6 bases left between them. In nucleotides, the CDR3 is TGCGCCAGCAGCCAAGATGGGAGCTCCTATAATTCACCCCTCCACTTT. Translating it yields CASSQDGSSYNSPLHF.

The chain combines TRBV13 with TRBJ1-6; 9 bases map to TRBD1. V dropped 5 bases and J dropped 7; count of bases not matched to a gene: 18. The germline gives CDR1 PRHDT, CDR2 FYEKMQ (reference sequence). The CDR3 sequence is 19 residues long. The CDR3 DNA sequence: TGTGCCAGCAGCACGCGGGCCTTACTCGGGACAGGGCTGAATTCACCCCTCCACTTT. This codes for CASSTRALLGTGLNSPLHF.

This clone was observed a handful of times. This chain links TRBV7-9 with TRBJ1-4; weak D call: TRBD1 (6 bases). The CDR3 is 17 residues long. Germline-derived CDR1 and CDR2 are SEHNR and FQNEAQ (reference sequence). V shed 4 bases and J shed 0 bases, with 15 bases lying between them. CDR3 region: CASSSDRDIATNEKLFF. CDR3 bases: TGTGCCAGCAGCTCCGACCGGGACATTGCAACTAATGAAAAACTGTTTTTT.

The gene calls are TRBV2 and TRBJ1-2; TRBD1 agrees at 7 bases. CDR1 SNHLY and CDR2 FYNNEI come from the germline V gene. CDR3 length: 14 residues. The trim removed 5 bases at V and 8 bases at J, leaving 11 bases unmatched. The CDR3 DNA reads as TGTGCCAGCAGTCCCAAGACAGGGATGAACGGCTACACCTTC. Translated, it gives CASSPKTGMNGYTF.

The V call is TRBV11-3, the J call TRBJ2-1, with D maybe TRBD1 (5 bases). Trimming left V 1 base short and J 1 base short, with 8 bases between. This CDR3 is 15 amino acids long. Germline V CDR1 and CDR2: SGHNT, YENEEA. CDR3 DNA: TGTGCCAGCAGCTTAGTTTCAGGGTCCTACAATGAGCAGTTCTTC. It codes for CASSLVSGSYNEQFF.

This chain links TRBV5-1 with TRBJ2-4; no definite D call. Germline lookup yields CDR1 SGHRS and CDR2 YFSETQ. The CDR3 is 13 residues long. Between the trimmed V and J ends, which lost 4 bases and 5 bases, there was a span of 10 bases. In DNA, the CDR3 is TGCGCCAGCAGCCCAGAGGTAGAAAACATTCAGTACTTC. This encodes CASSPEVENIQYF. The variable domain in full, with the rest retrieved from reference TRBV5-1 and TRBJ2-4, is KAGVTQTPRYLIKTRGQQVTLSCSPISGHRSVSWYQQTPGQGLQFLFEYFSETQRNKGNFPGRFSGRQFSNSRSEMNVSTLELGDSALYLCASSPEVENIQYFGAGTRLSVL.

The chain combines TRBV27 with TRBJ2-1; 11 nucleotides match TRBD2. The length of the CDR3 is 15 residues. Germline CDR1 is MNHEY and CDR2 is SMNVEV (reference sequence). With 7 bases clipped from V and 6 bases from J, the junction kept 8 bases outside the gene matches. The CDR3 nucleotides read TGTGCCAGCACTAGTCGTGGACTAGCGGGCAATGAGCAGTTCTTC. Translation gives CASTSRGLAGNEQFF.

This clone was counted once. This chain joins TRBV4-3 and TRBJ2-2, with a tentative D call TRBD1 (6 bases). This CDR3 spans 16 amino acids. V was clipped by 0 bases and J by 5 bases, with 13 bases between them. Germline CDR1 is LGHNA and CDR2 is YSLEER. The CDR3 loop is CASSQDPQGWTGELFF. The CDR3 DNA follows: TGCGCCAGCAGCCAAGATCCCCAGGGGTGGACCGGGGAGCTGTTTTTT.

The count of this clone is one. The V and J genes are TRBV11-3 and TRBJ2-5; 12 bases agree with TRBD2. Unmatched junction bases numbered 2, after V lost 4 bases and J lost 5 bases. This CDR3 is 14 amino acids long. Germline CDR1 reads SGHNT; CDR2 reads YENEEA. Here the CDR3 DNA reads TGTGCCAGCAGCTCCGGACTAGCGGGGGAGACCCAGTACTTC. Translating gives CASSSGLAGETQYF.

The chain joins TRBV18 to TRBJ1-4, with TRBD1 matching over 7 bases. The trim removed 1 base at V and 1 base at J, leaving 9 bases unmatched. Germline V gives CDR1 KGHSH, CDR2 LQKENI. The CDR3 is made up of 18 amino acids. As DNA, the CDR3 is TGTGCCAGCTCACCACGACAGGGTAGTGAAGTAACTAATGAAAAACTGTTTTTT. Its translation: CASSPRQGSEVTNEKLFF.

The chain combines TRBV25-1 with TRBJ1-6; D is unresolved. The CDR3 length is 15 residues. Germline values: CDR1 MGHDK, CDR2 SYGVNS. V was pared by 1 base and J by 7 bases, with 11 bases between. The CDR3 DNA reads TGTGCCAGCAGTGAATTGTCCCGGTGGAATTCACCCCTCCACTTT. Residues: CASSELSRWNSPLHF.

DNA for the CDR3: TGTGCCAGCAGTTACTCTAGCGGGGCCGTCAATGAGCAGTTCTTC. This gives the protein CASSYSSGAVNEQFF. The chain joins TRBV6-6 to TRBJ2-1; TRBD2 aligns across 8 bases. Germline CDR1 MNHNY, CDR2 SVGAGI (reference sequence). The ends lost 0 bases at V and 6 bases at J; junction bases unmatched: 4. The CDR3 extends over 15 amino acids.

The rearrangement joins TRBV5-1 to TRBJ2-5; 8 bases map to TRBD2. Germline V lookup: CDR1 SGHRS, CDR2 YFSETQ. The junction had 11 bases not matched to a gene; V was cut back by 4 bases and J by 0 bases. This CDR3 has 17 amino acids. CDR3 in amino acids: CASSPGLASGYQETQYF. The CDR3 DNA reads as TGCGCCAGCAGCCCGGGACTGGCTAGCGGGTACCAAGAGACCCAGTACTTC.

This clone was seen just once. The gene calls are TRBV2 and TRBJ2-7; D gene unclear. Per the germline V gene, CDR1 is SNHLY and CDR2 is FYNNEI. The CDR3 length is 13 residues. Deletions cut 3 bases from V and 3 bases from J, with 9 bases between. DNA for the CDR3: TGTGCCAGCAGTGAGATTAGCTTCTACGAGCAGTACTTC. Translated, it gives CASSEISFYEQYF.

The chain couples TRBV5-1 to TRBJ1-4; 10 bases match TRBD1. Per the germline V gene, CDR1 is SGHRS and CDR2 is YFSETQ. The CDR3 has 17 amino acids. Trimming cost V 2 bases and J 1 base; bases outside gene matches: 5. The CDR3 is CASSFLGQGGTNEKLFF. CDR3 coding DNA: TGCGCCAGCAGCTTTTTAGGACAGGGGGGAACTAATGAAAAACTGTTTTTT.

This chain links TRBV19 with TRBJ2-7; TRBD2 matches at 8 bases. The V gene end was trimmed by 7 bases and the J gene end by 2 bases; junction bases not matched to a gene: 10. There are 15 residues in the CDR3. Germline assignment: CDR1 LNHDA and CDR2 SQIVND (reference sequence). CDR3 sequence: CASTAGGAAPYEQYF. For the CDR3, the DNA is TGTGCCAGTACCGCCGGGGGGGCAGCTCCCTACGAGCAGTACTTC.

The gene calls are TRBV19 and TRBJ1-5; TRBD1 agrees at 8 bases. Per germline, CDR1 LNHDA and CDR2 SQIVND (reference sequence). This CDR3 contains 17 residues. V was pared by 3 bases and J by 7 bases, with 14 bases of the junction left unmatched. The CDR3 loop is CASSIRPRGRHEQPQHF. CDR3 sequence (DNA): TGTGCCAGTAGTATCCGGCCCAGGGGGCGTCACGAACAGCCCCAGCATTTT.

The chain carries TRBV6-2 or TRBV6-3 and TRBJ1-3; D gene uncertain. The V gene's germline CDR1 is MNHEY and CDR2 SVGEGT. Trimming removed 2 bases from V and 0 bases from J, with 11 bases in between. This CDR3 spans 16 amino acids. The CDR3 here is CASSYRRAASGNTIYF. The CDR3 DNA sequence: TGTGCCAGCAGTTACAGGAGGGCGGCCTCTGGAAACACCATATATTTT.

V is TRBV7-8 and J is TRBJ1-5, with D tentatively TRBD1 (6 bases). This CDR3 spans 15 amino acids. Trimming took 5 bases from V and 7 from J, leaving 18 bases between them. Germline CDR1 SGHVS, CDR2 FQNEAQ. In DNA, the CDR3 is TGTGCCAGCAGCCGCTCAGGGGAGAGTATGCAGCCCCAGCATTTT. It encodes CASSRSGESMQPQHF.

CDR3 sequence (DNA): TGCGCCAGCAGCGGGACAGGGACTGGGGCCAACGTCCTGACTTTC. Its translation is CASSGTGTGANVLTF. The chain combines TRBV4-1 with TRBJ2-6, with 9 bases lining up with TRBD1. The CDR3 extends over 15 amino acids. In germline, CDR1 is MGHRA, CDR2 YSYEKL. V lost 5 bases to trimming and J lost 2 bases; unmatched junction nucleotides: 1.

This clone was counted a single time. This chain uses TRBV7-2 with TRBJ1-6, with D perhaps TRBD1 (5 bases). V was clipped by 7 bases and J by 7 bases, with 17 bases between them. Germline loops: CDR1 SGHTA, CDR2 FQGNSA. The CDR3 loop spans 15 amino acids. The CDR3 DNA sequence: TGTGCCAGCAATCCCTCGAGACAGATGAATTCACCCCTCCACTTT. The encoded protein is CASNPSRQMNSPLHF.

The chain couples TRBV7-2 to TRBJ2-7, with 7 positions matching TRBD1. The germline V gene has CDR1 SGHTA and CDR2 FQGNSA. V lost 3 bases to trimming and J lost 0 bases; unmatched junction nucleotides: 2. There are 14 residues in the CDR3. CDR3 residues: CASSFGQASYEQYV. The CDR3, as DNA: TGTGCCAGCAGCTTCGGACAGGCCTCCTACGAGCAGTACGTC.

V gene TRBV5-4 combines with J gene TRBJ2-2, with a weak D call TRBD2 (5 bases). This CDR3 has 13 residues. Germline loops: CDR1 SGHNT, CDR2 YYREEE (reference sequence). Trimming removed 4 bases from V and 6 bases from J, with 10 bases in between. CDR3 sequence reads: CASSQTSSGELFF. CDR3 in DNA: TGTGCCAGCAGCCAAACTAGTTCCGGGGAGCTGTTTTTT.

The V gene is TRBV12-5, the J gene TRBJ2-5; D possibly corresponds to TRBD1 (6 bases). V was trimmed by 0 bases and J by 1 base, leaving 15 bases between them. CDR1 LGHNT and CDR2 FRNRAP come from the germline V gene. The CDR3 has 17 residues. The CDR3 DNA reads TGTGCTAGTGGTTTGGTACTACGTCCCAGGGGCCAAGAGACCCAGTACTTC. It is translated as CASGLVLRPRGQETQYF.

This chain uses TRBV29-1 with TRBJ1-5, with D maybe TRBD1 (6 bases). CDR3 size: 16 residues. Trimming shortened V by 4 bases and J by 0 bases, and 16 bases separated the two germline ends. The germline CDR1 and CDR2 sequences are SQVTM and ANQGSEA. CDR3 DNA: TGCAGCGTTGCGCTATTACAGGGTGATAGCAATCAGCCCCAGCATTTT. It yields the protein CSVALLQGDSNQPQHF.

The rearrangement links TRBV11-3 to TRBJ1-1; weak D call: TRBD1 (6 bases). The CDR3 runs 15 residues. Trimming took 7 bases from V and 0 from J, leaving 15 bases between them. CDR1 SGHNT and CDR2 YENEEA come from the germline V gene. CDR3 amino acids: CASNNRSGVNTEAFF. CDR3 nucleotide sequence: TGTGCCAGCAACAACCGATCAGGGGTGAACACTGAAGCTTTCTTT.